Following are 20 T cell receptor beta chains from one sample sequenced in a study of T-cell reconstitution after alpha-beta-depleted transplantation in children. Unique molecular identifiers were incorporated into the prepared TCRbeta library. TCRdb redid the calling of the PCR reads with MiXCR, one entry per CDR3 protein. In the table there are about 480,000 distinct CDR3 sequences, around 12% of which are singletons. The specimen was PBMCs from the stem cell graft donor, collected from the stem cell graft. The receptors originated from a human donor who donated a stem cell graft to a child with combined immunodeficiency.

This clonotype was seen at least ten times. The chain recombines TRBV29-1 with TRBJ2-1, with 9 nucleotides matching TRBD2. CDR3 size: 18 residues. The J segment lost 4 bases and the V segment lost 6 bases, leaving 19 bases of the junction unmatched. Germline V gene sequence: CDR1 SQVTM, CDR2 ANQGSEA. The CDR3 is CSVTGIGASGAPYNEQFF. CDR3 nucleotide sequence: TGCAGCGTGACTGGTATCGGGGCTAGCGGGGCACCATACAATGAGCAGTTCTTC.

The chain joins TRBV11-1 to TRBJ2-6; TRBD2 matches at 9 bases. Unmatched junction bases numbered 9, after V lost 6 bases and J lost 0 bases. This CDR3 region has 18 residues. Germline-derived CDR1 and CDR2 are SGHAT and FQDESV (reference sequence). CDR3 sequence (DNA): TGTGCCAGCAGGACGTCCCTAGCGGGGAGCTCTGGGGCCAACGTCCTGACTTTC. As protein: CASRTSLAGSSGANVLTF. Full variable domain (outside the CDR3, taken from reference TRBV11-1 and TRBJ2-6): EAEVAQSPRYKITEKSQAVAFWCDPISGHATLYWYRQILGQGPELLVQFQDESVVDDSQLPKDRFSAERLKGVDSTLKIQPAELGDSAMYLCASRTSLAGSSGANVLTFGAGSRLTVL.

Only one count was recorded for this clonotype. The V and J genes are TRBV11-3 and TRBJ2-7; D gene unclear. Trimming removed 7 bases at V and 2 bases at J, with 12 bases between. CDR1 SGHNT and CDR2 YENEEA come from the germline V gene. The CDR3 length is 13 residues. The CDR3 DNA reads as TGTGCCAGCACCTCAGACGGACCCTACGAGCAGTACTTC. This translates into CASTSDGPYEQYF. Filled out from reference TRBV11-3 and TRBJ2-7, the complete variable domain reads EAGVVQSPRYKIIEKKQPVAFWCNPISGHNTLYWYLQNLGQGPELLIRYENEEAVDDSQLPKDRFSAERLKGVDSTLKIQPAELGDSAVYLCASTSDGPYEQYFGPGTRLTVT.

This chain connects TRBV14 to TRBJ2-5; TRBD1 matches 9 bases. The V segment lost 4 bases and the J segment 5 bases; nucleotides outside the gene matches: 8. The germline V gene encodes CDR1 SGHDN and CDR2 FVKESK. This CDR3 contains 15 residues. CDR3 sequence reads: CASSPNRGQGETQYF. CDR3 DNA sequence: TGTGCCAGCAGCCCAAACAGGGGGCAAGGGGAGACCCAGTACTTC.

Turning to this clonotype: A read error may be the cause here, since a much bigger clone is one base away. CDR3 DNA: TGTGCCAGTAGTTTCGGGACACCAGGAACCTACGAGCACTACTTC. Amino acids: CASSFGTPGTYEHYF. The chain recombines TRBV19 with TRBJ2-7; maybe TRBD1 (6 bases). CDR1 is LNHDA, CDR2 SQIVND, per germline (reference sequence). The CDR3 contains 15 residues.

This clonotype was picked up many times. The chain has TRBV20-1 and TRBJ2-1, with 11 nucleotides matching TRBD2. This CDR3 is 19 amino acids long. Germline V CDR1 and CDR2: DFQATT, SNEGSKA (reference sequence). The V and J ends lost 7 bases and 1 base, in that order; junction bases with no gene match: 18. CDR3 loop: CSESPTGLAVQRSYNEQFF. In DNA, the CDR3 is TGCAGTGAGAGTCCGACGGGACTAGCGGTTCAACGGTCCTACAATGAGCAGTTCTTC.

The rearrangement links TRBV18 to TRBJ2-1, with 9 bases that match TRBD2. The CDR3 consists of 16 residues. Germline trimming cut 6 bases from V and 2 bases from J; bases unmatched to any gene: 8. Germline CDR1 is KGHSH and CDR2 is LQKENI. Here the CDR3 DNA reads TGTGCCAGCTCGCAACCGACTAGCGGCGCCTACAATGAGCAGTTCTTC. Encoded protein: CASSQPTSGAYNEQFF.

The V and J genes are TRBV6-5 and TRBJ2-7; TRBD1 matches at 8 bases. With V trimmed by 2 bases and J by 5 bases, 2 bases remained unmatched. The germline V gene has CDR1 MNHEY and CDR2 SVGAGI. This CDR3 is 13 amino acids long. DNA of the CDR3: TGTGCCAGCAGTTACGCAGGGGGCGACGAGCAGTACTTC. Translating it yields CASSYAGGDEQYF.

The chain uses TRBV18 and TRBJ2-5; D is possibly TRBD2 (5 bases). The V end lost 3 bases, the J end lost 5 bases, and 16 bases lay between the germline ends. Germline CDR1 reads KGHSH; CDR2 reads LQKENI. The CDR3 spans 15 residues. The CDR3 sequence: CASSPEESRWETQYF. CDR3 nucleotides: TGTGCCAGCTCACCGGAGGAATCACGGTGGGAGACCCAGTACTTC.

There are a few counts of this clonotype. The chain combines TRBV18 with TRBJ2-5, with D uncertain. CDR1 and CDR2 from the germline V gene are KGHSH and LQKENI. The ends were cut back, 2 bases at V and 3 bases at J, with 13 bases in the middle. The CDR3 runs to 15 residues. CDR3 protein: CASSPLVSSEETQYF. CDR3 DNA sequence: TGTGCCAGCTCACCATTGGTTTCCAGTGAAGAGACCCAGTACTTC.

The chain is built from TRBV9 and TRBJ2-5; D might be TRBD2 (7 bases). The CDR3 loop spans 17 amino acids. V lost 3 bases, J lost 5 bases, and 23 bases lay in between. Germline V gene data show CDR1 as SGDLS and CDR2 as YYNGEE. CDR3 region: CASSEGGGLVGWETQYF. The CDR3 region has the DNA TGTGCCAGCAGCGAGGGGGGGGGGTTAGTCGGTTGGGAGACCCAGTACTTC.

The V call is TRBV4-3, the J call TRBJ1-1; D gene unclear. Germline CDR1 LGHNA, CDR2 YSLEER. The V and J ends lost 0 bases and 2 bases respectively, with 7 bases between them. The CDR3 sequence is 14 residues long. CDR3 sequence reads: CASSQEKDNTEAFF. The CDR3 region has the DNA TGCGCCAGCAGCCAAGAAAAGGACAACACTGAAGCTTTCTTT.

This clonotype was observed many times. The CDR3 sequence is CASSSRASGPRPEDTQYF. The CDR3 DNA sequence: TGCGCCAGCAGCTCGAGGGCTAGCGGCCCCCGCCCGGAAGATACGCAGTATTTT. The chain recombines TRBV5-1 with TRBJ2-3; 7 nucleotides agree with TRBD2. The CDR3 totals 18 residues. Germline loops: CDR1 SGHRS, CDR2 YFSETQ. V dropped 3 bases and J dropped 5; count of bases not matched to a gene: 18.

This clonotype showed up many times. The V and J genes are TRBV6-4 and TRBJ2-3; D not resolved. Trimming left V 4 bases short and J 2 bases short, with 13 bases between. Germline V gene data show CDR1 as MRHNA and CDR2 as SNTAGT. CDR3 size: 15 residues. The chain's CDR3 is CASSGDNLPTDTQYF. CDR3 bases: TGTGCCAGCAGTGGTGACAACCTACCCACAGATACGCAGTATTTT.

The chain joins TRBV7-9 to TRBJ2-3; D perhaps matches TRBD2 (5 bases). CDR1 is SEHNR, CDR2 FQNEAQ, per germline (reference sequence). The CDR3 has 15 residues. The V and J ends lost 8 bases and 5 bases respectively, with 20 bases between them. CDR3 loop: CASQNLGLGEDTQYF. The CDR3 DNA is TGTGCCAGCCAAAACCTCGGACTGGGCGAAGATACGCAGTATTTT. Using reference TRBV7-9 and TRBJ2-3 for the parts outside the CDR3, the full variable domain is DTGVSQNPRHKITKRGQNVTFRCDPISEHNRLYWYRQTLGQGPEFLTYFQNEAQLEKSRLLSDRFSAERPKGSFSTLEIQRTEQGDSAMYLCASQNLGLGEDTQYFGPGTRLTVL.

This clonotype was seen repeatedly, ten times or more. CDR3 loop: CASSTRTEVGDTQYF. Here the CDR3 DNA reads TGTGCCAGCAGCACCCGGACAGAAGTGGGAGATACGCAGTATTTT. The chain recombines TRBV7-9 with TRBJ2-3, with D maybe TRBD1 (6 bases). Per germline, CDR1 SEHNR and CDR2 FQNEAQ (reference sequence). Trimming pared 5 bases from V and 5 bases from J, leaving 17 bases between. The CDR3 covers 15 residues.

The rearrangement joins TRBV7-7 to TRBJ2-1; TRBD2 matches at 9 bases. Germline lookup yields CDR1 SSHAT and CDR2 FNYEAQ (reference sequence). The CDR3 runs to 16 residues. V trimming: 1 base; J trimming: 5 bases; junction bases outside the gene matches: 6. The DNA for the CDR3 is TGTGCCAGCAGCTTAGGGGTAGCGGGAGTTCACAATGAGCAGTTCTTC. Residues: CASSLGVAGVHNEQFF. The full variable domain, completed using reference TRBV7-7 and TRBJ2-1, is GAGVSQSPRYKVTKRGQDVTLRCDPISSHATLYWYQQALGQGPEFLTYFNYEAQPDKSGLPSDRFSAERPEGSISTLTIQRTEQRDSAMYRCASSLGVAGVHNEQFFGPGTRLTVL.

This clonotype has at least ten counts. V and J are TRBV12-3 or TRBV12-4 and TRBJ2-1; D unclear. Trimming took 3 bases from V and 6 from J, leaving 3 bases between them. CDR3 length equals 11 residues. CDR3 in amino acids: CASSFANEQFF. DNA for the CDR3: TGTGCCAGCAGTTTCGCCAATGAGCAGTTCTTC.

This rearrangement joins TRBV29-1 to TRBJ1-1; D remains unclear. The CDR3 loop spans 12 amino acids. V was trimmed by 4 bases and J by 1 base, leaving 7 bases between them. The germline gives CDR1 SQVTM, CDR2 ANQGSEA. Here the CDR3 reads CSVVHANTEAFF. As DNA, the CDR3 is TGCAGCGTTGTACACGCGAACACTGAAGCTTTCTTT.

A few counts support this clonotype. This chain joins TRBV6-1 and TRBJ2-7, with 9 bases matching TRBD1. Germline loops: CDR1 MNHNS, CDR2 SASEGT. The trim removed 7 bases at V and 4 bases at J, leaving 8 bases unmatched. The CDR3 length is 14 residues. CDR3 sequence (DNA): TGTGCCAGCAAAAACCCGGGACAGGGATACGAGCAGTACTTC. Protein product: CASKNPGQGYEQYF.